These 21 T cell receptor beta chains share one sample of origin, sequenced in a study of cytomegalovirus exposure and HLA in healthy donors. The PCR had 60 Vbeta and 13 Jbeta primers. Sequencing was performed with immunoSEQ multiplex PCR; in TCRdb, only in-frame clones are kept and a portion is missing. The repertoire includes 160,000 or so clones, roughly 85% of them detected once, and approximately 10% sits in the top ten. What was sequenced was PBMCs. Receptors were obtained from a man aged 18 to 35 in good health and CMV-seropositive.

V is TRBV30 and J is TRBJ2-1; TRBD1 might be the D (7 bases). The CDR3 is 15 amino acids. The V and J ends lost 7 bases and 3 bases respectively, with 19 bases between them. The germline CDR1 and CDR2 sequences are GTSNPN and SVGIG (reference sequence). The CDR3 DNA reads TGTGCCTTGAGGGGTGGAGGGGGCATCTACAATGAGCAGTTCTTC. Its translation is CALRGGGGIYNEQFF. The full variable domain, with the rest looked up from reference TRBV30 and TRBJ2-1, is SQTIHQWPATLVQPVGSPLSLECTVEGTSNPNLYWYRQAAGRGLQLLFYSVGIGQISSEVPQNLSASRPQDRQFILSSKKLLLSDSGFYLCALRGGGGIYNEQFFGPGTRLTVL.

V usage is TRBV5-6 and J usage is TRBJ1-1; D not resolved. With 4 bases removed from V and 0 bases from J, the gap between germline ends came to 16 bases. CDR1 and CDR2 from the germline V gene are SGHDT and YYEEEE. This CDR3 comprises 16 residues. CDR3 loop: CASSRRGAGLNTEAFF. The DNA of the CDR3 is TGTGCCAGCAGCCGGCGGGGTGCAGGATTGAACACTGAAGCTTTCTTT.

The chain links TRBV5-1 to TRBJ2-7, with a tentative D call TRBD1 (6 bases). Trimming cost V 0 bases and J 4 bases, with 14 bases left between them. The germline gives CDR1 SGHRS, CDR2 YFSETQ. The CDR3 totals 15 residues. This CDR3 reads CASSLEPGATYEQYF. CDR3 coding DNA: TGCGCCAGCAGCTTGGAGCCAGGGGCGACGTACGAGCAGTACTTC.

The chain links TRBV2 to TRBJ2-4; D perhaps matches TRBD2 (5 bases). Looked up from germline, CDR1 is SNHLY and CDR2 is FYNNEI. This CDR3 is 11 amino acids long. V dropped 6 bases and J dropped 9 bases, with 9 bases sitting between them. The CDR3 spells CASRGDRIQYF. DNA of the CDR3: TGTGCCAGCAGGGGAGATCGCATTCAGTACTTC.

This clone showed up just once. The rearrangement links TRBV11-1 to TRBJ2-7; 7 nucleotides match TRBD1. After removal of 3 bases from V and 2 bases from J, the junction contained 7 bases not matched to a gene. The CDR3 sequence is 15 residues long. Germline CDR1 and CDR2: SGHAT and FQDESV (reference sequence). The CDR3 sequence is CASSLGTVKTYEQYF. CDR3 DNA sequence: TGTGCCAGCAGCTTGGGGACAGTGAAGACCTACGAGCAGTACTTC.

The V and J genes are TRBV28 and TRBJ2-2; the D is unclear. Germline CDR1 reads MDHEN; CDR2 reads SYDVKM. Between the trimmed V and J ends, which lost 6 bases and 5 bases, there was a span of 10 bases. The CDR3 is 13 amino acids. The CDR3 DNA reads TGTGCCAGCAGCGGAGAATTGACCGGGGAGCTGTTTTTT. It translates to CASSGELTGELFF.

The chain combines TRBV5-5 with TRBJ1-5; 9 bases agree with TRBD1. The CDR3 runs to 15 residues. With V trimmed by 4 bases and J by 3 bases, 5 bases remained unmatched. CDR1 SGHKS and CDR2 YYEKEE come from the germline V gene (reference sequence). The CDR3 loop reads CASSPGQGYNQPQHF. The CDR3 nucleotides read TGTGCCAGCAGCCCGGGACAGGGCTACAATCAGCCCCAGCATTTT.

The rearrangement links TRBV18 to TRBJ2-7, with D uncertain. Trimming shortened V by 1 base and J by 3 bases, and 13 bases separated the two germline ends. The CDR3 runs 15 residues. The germline CDR1 and CDR2 sequences are KGHSH and LQKENI. DNA of the CDR3: TGTGCCAGCTCACCACTTCACGATGTCGGCTACGAGCAGTACTTC. It yields the protein CASSPLHDVGYEQYF.

The chain joins TRBV25-1 to TRBJ2-2; maybe TRBD2 (7 bases). There are 17 residues in the CDR3. Trimming took off 1 base at V and 3 bases at J, with 15 bases between the two ends. Germline V gene sequence: CDR1 MGHDK, CDR2 SYGVNS. The CDR3 protein is CASSESGGGADTGELFF. CDR3 nucleotide sequence: TGTGCCAGCAGTGAATCTGGAGGGGGGGCCGACACCGGGGAGCTGTTTTTT.

This clone has more than one count but fewer than ten. The CDR3 region is CAISESVENTEAFF. Written as DNA, the CDR3 is TGTGCCATCAGTGAGTCGGTAGAGAACACTGAAGCTTTCTTT. The chain recombines TRBV10-3 with TRBJ1-1; D is unresolved. Trimming removed 0 bases at V and 1 base at J, with 6 bases between. The length of the CDR3 is 14 residues. Germline CDR1 is ENHRY and CDR2 is SYGVKD.

This clone is a singleton in its sample. V usage is TRBV27 and J usage is TRBJ1-1, with D hard to call. The CDR3 extends over 11 amino acids. The ends were cut back, 3 bases at V and 10 bases at J, with 9 bases in the middle. Germline-derived CDR1 and CDR2 are MNHEY and SMNVEV (reference sequence). CDR3 sequence: CASSFRGRAFF. The CDR3 coding sequence is TGTGCCAGCAGTTTTCGAGGGAGAGCTTTCTTT.

This clone occurred once. This chain uses TRBV7-8 with TRBJ2-7, with D possibly being TRBD2 (6 bases). Trimming shortened V by 1 base and J by 4 bases, and 11 bases separated the two germline ends. CDR3 length equals 14 residues. Germline CDR1 reads SGHVS; CDR2 reads FQNEAQ. The CDR3 sequence: CASSLEGGPYEQYF. The DNA for the CDR3 is TGTGCCAGCAGCTTAGAGGGAGGCCCGTACGAGCAGTACTTC.

The chain links TRBV15 to TRBJ2-3; the match to TRBD2 covers 9 bases. The CDR3 contains 20 residues. The germline CDR1 and CDR2 sequences are LNHNV and YYDKDF (reference sequence). Unmatched junction bases numbered 15, after V lost 1 base and J lost 1 base. The CDR3 protein is CATSRALVAGGPQGTDTQYF. Here the CDR3 DNA reads TGTGCCACCAGCAGAGCTTTAGTTGCGGGAGGGCCGCAGGGCACAGATACGCAGTATTTT.

V gene TRBV6-1 combines with J gene TRBJ1-5; no clear D gene. Germline CDR1 reads MNHNS; CDR2 reads SASEGT. The V and J ends lost 0 bases and 3 bases respectively, with 12 bases between them. This CDR3 is built from 16 residues. The CDR3 here is CASSEAVAVPNQPQHF. The CDR3 DNA is TGTGCCAGCAGTGAAGCGGTAGCAGTCCCCAATCAGCCCCAGCATTTT.

In its sample, this clone was seen once. The rearrangement uses TRBV28 and TRBJ1-1; perhaps TRBD1 as D (6 bases). The CDR3 is 14 residues long. Germline V lookup: CDR1 MDHEN, CDR2 SYDVKM. V lost 5 bases and J lost 3, with 13 bases in between. CDR3 coding DNA: TGTGCCAGCAGTCTGGTACAGGGTTACACTGAAGCTTTCTTT. Its translation is CASSLVQGYTEAFF.

The gene calls are TRBV4-3 and TRBJ2-7; 8 bases agree with TRBD2. The length of the CDR3 is 15 residues. CDR1 and CDR2 from the germline V gene are LGHNA and YSLEER. The trim removed 1 base at V and 2 bases at J, leaving 4 bases unmatched. CDR3 protein: CASSQGLAGAYEQYF. For the CDR3, the DNA is TGCGCCAGCAGCCAAGGGCTAGCGGGCGCCTACGAGCAGTACTTC.

The rearrangement links TRBV2 to TRBJ2-7, with a weak D call TRBD1 (5 bases). CDR3 length: 13 residues. Germline V gene lookup returns CDR1 SNHLY and CDR2 FYNNEI. V was cut by 10 bases and J by 5 bases, with 18 bases left in between. This CDR3 is CANGLGRENEQYF. The DNA of the CDR3 is TGTGCCAATGGGCTAGGCAGGGAAAACGAGCAGTACTTC.

In this sample, this clone turned up once. This chain joins TRBV5-1 and TRBJ2-7; 9 bases align to TRBD1. Germline V gives CDR1 SGHRS, CDR2 YFSETQ. The CDR3 sequence is 14 residues long. Trimming took 2 bases from V and 5 from J; bases not matched to a gene: 5. CDR3 DNA sequence: TGCGCCAGCAGCTTAGGGACAGGGCGCAACGAGCAGTACTTC. Translation gives CASSLGTGRNEQYF.

Only one count was recorded for this clone. The CDR3 loop is CASSLGLAGDTDTQYF. The CDR3, as DNA: TGTGCCAGCAGCTTAGGACTAGCGGGAGACACAGATACGCAGTATTTT. The chain links TRBV7-9 to TRBJ2-3; TRBD2 aligns across 12 bases. The CDR3 contains 16 residues. CDR1 and CDR2 from the germline V gene are SEHNR and FQNEAQ (reference sequence). The ends lost 1 base at V and 2 bases at J; junction bases unmatched: 1.

The V call is TRBV9, the J call TRBJ1-2; D not certain. The CDR3 has 14 amino acids. V was trimmed by 0 bases and J by 4 bases, leaving 10 bases between them. CDR1 is SGDLS, CDR2 YYNGEE, per germline. CDR3 nucleotides: TGTGCCAGCAGCGTAGTTTCAGGCCCCTATGGCTACACCTTC. Amino acids: CASSVVSGPYGYTF. Full variable domain (rest looked up from reference TRBV9 and TRBJ1-2): DSGVTQTPKHLITATGQRVTLRCSPRSGDLSVYWYQQSLDQGLQFLIQYYNGEERAKGNILERFSAQQFPDLHSELNLSSLELGDSALYFCASSVVSGPYGYTFGSGTRLTVV.

As regards this clone: Relative to the germline gene, one junction end is altered; a read error may explain this. V is TRBV2 and J is TRBJ1-2, with 7 bases matching TRBD1. Germline assignment: CDR1 SNHLY and CDR2 FYNNEI. The CDR3 is 14 residues long. The CDR3 loop is CASREGRGLYGYAF. The CDR3 region has the DNA TGTGCCAGCAGAGAGGGTAGGGGGCTCTATGGCTACGCCTTC.